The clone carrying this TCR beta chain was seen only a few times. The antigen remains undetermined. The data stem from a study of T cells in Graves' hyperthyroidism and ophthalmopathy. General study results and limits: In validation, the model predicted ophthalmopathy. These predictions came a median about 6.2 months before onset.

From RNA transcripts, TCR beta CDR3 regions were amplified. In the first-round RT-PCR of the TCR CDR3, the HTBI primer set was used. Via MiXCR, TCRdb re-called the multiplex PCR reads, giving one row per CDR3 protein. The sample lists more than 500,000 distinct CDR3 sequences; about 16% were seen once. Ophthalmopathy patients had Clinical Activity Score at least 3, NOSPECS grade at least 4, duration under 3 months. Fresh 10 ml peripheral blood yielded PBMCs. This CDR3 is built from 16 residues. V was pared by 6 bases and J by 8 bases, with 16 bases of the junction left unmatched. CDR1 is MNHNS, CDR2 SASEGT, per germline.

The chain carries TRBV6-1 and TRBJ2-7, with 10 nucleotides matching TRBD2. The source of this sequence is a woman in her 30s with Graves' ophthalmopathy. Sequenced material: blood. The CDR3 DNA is TGTGCCAGCAGCCCCACCCTAGCGGGAGAGGGTAACCAGCAGTACTTC. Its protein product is CASSPTLAGEGNQQYF.